A single sample is the source of the 32 T cell receptor beta chains below, sequenced in a study of Graves' ophthalmopathy and Graves' hyperthyroidism. Amplification of the TCR beta CDR3 regions used RNA transcripts (as template). First-round RT-PCR used HTBI primers; second-round multiplex PCR followed. TCRdb itself ran the multiplex PCR reads through MiXCR, one entry per CDR3 protein. Counted here are 450,000 or so distinct CDR3 sequences, about 15% occurring once; the ten biggest clones make up 9.8%. What was sequenced was blood. Receptor source: a woman aged 25 to 39 with Graves' ophthalmopathy.

The chain has TRBV6-2 or TRBV6-3 and TRBJ1-2, with TRBD1 identical over 7 bases. The CDR3 is 16 residues long. Unmatched junction bases numbered 15, after V lost 7 bases and J lost 4 bases. Germline V gene data show CDR1 as MNHEY and CDR2 as SVGEGT. CDR3: CASNNPGTAGSYGYTF. DNA of the CDR3: TGTGCCAGCAACAATCCCGGGACAGCCGGATCCTATGGCTACACCTTC.

This clonotype was observed at least ten times. This sequence joins TRBV15 and TRBJ2-5; tentatively, D is TRBD1 or TRBD2 (5 bases each). Germline CDR1 reads LNHNV; CDR2 reads YYDKDF (reference sequence). V lost 1 base, J lost 2 bases, and 11 bases lay in between. This CDR3 has 15 residues. The CDR3 DNA follows: TGTGCCACCAGCAGAGGAGGGACGGGACAAGAGACCCAGTACTTC. Its protein is CATSRGGTGQETQYF.

CDR3 region: CASSYRAGGPQEAFF. CDR3 bases: TGTGCCAGCAGTTACCGGGCAGGGGGCCCCCAAGAAGCTTTCTTT. The rearrangement joins TRBV6-2 or TRBV6-3 to TRBJ1-1; 8 nucleotides match TRBD1. The germline gives CDR1 MNHEY, CDR2 SVGEGT. V was pared by 2 bases and J by 8 bases, with 10 bases of the junction left unmatched. CDR3 length equals 15 residues.

This clonotype has just a few counts. V is TRBV19 and J is TRBJ2-2; no firm D call. Germline lookup yields CDR1 LNHDA and CDR2 SQIVND (reference sequence). This CDR3 is built from 11 residues. V shed 9 bases and J shed 10 bases, with 12 bases lying between them. This CDR3 is CASSFLEELFF. The DNA for the CDR3 is TGTGCCAGCTCCTTCTTAGAGGAGCTGTTTTTT.

This clonotype was recorded at least ten times. The chain employs TRBV19 and TRBJ1-2; a weak D match, TRBD1 (5 bases). From germline, CDR1 is LNHDA and CDR2 SQIVND (reference sequence). V dropped 6 bases and J dropped 4 bases, with 18 bases sitting between them. The CDR3 sequence is 15 residues long. The CDR3 sequence: CASSPFEGTAYGYTF. The DNA for the CDR3 is TGTGCCAGTAGCCCTTTCGAGGGGACGGCCTATGGCTACACCTTC.

The chain joins TRBV19 to TRBJ2-3; D remains unclear. V was cut by 10 bases and J by 2 bases, with 19 bases left in between. Germline CDR1 is LNHDA and CDR2 is SQIVND (reference sequence). The CDR3 totals 15 residues. In DNA, the CDR3 is TGTGCCACCCGAGACCGGGCTTCCTCCACAGATACGCAGTATTTT. Amino acids: CATRDRASSTDTQYF.

This chain uses TRBV6-2 or TRBV6-3 with TRBJ2-5; D gene ambiguous. V was trimmed by 2 bases and J by 2 bases, leaving 15 bases between them. Germline assignment: CDR1 MNHEY and CDR2 SVGEGT. This CDR3 is built from 16 residues. The CDR3 nucleotides are TGTGCCAGCAGTTACCTTAAGAGGCGGAGTCAAGAGACCCAGTACTTC. The encoded protein is CASSYLKRRSQETQYF.

This clonotype has ten or more counts. J is TRBJ1-3 and V is TRBV30; possible D gene TRBD1, 5 bases. CDR3 length equals 14 residues. Germline V gene lookup returns CDR1 GTSNPN and CDR2 SVGIG (reference sequence). Trimming cost V 5 bases and J 1 base, with 12 bases left between them. CDR3 region: CAWFRGGSGNTIYF. In DNA, the CDR3 is TGTGCCTGGTTCCGGGGGGGATCTGGAAACACCATATATTTT.

Ten or more counts support this clonotype. The chain joins TRBV29-1 to TRBJ1-1, with 7 bases identical to TRBD1. Trimming cost V 7 bases and J 11 bases; bases outside gene matches: 10. CDR1 and CDR2 (germline): SQVTM, ANQGSEA. This CDR3 spans 11 amino acids. In nucleotides, the CDR3 is TGCAGCGAGACGACAGGGCCCCGCGCTTTCTTT. It translates to CSETTGPRAFF.

This clonotype was seen many times. The J gene is TRBJ2-5, the V gene TRBV20-1, with D possibly being TRBD1 or TRBD2 (5 bases each). V was cut by 5 bases and J by 5 bases, with 18 bases left in between. The CDR3 totals 14 residues. The V gene's germline CDR1 is DFQATT and CDR2 SNEGSKA (reference sequence). The DNA of the CDR3 is TGCAGTGCTGTGCTAGGGGCGCGCGGGGAGACCCAGTACTTC. Residues: CSAVLGARGETQYF.

This clonotype was found many times. The gene calls are TRBV12-5 and TRBJ1-1; tentatively, D is TRBD1 (5 bases). Trimming shortened V by 1 base and J by 6 bases, and 15 bases separated the two germline ends. The CDR3 is made up of 15 amino acids. Germline-derived CDR1 and CDR2 are LGHNT and FRNRAP. This chain's CDR3 is CASGLGASWGAEAFF. The CDR3 DNA sequence: TGTGCTAGTGGTTTGGGGGCGAGTTGGGGGGCTGAAGCTTTCTTT.

A few counts support this clonotype. The V call is TRBV3-1, the J call TRBJ1-5; 9 bases are shared with TRBD1. The CDR3 is 14 amino acids. Unmatched junction bases numbered 4, after V lost 4 bases and J lost 6 bases. Germline CDR1 reads LGHDT; CDR2 reads YNNKEL (reference sequence). CDR3 bases: TGTGCCAGCAGCCGGACAGGGGCAAGTCAGCCCCAGCATTTT. Translating it yields CASSRTGASQPQHF.

This clonotype was picked up many times. As DNA, the CDR3 is TGCAGCGTTTCGGTCCGGACAGGGGAGTTGTTCTTT. Protein product: CSVSVRTGELFF. The rearrangement links TRBV29-1 to TRBJ1-1; 9 bases line up with TRBD1. The CDR3 covers 12 residues. The germline V gene has CDR1 SQVTM and CDR2 ANQGSEA. With V trimmed by 5 bases and J by 14 bases, 12 bases remained unmatched.

This clonotype was detected many times. The V gene is TRBV19, the J gene TRBJ1-2, with 10 bases lining up with TRBD1. CDR3 length equals 15 residues. The V gene end was trimmed by 6 bases and the J gene end by 8 bases; junction bases not matched to a gene: 12. From germline, CDR1 is LNHDA and CDR2 SQIVND (reference sequence). The CDR3, as DNA: TGTGCCAGTAGCCTTCCGGGACAGGGGACGGGCGGCTACACCTTC. It specifies CASSLPGQGTGGYTF.

This chain joins TRBV7-3 and TRBJ2-2; unclear D gene. Looked up from germline, CDR1 is SGHTA and CDR2 is FQGTGA. The CDR3 is 12 amino acids. V was pared by 7 bases and J by 6 bases, with 9 bases between. In DNA, the CDR3 is TGTGCCAGCAATACCTCTGCCGGGGAGCTGTTTTTT. Encoded protein: CASNTSAGELFF.

This clonotype has at least ten counts. J is TRBJ2-5 and V is TRBV9; TRBD2 matches 9 bases. The germline V gene encodes CDR1 SGDLS and CDR2 YYNGEE. V shed 2 bases and J 6 bases; nucleotides not matched to a gene: 8. The CDR3 totals 15 residues. The CDR3 reads CASSVLAGEAQTQYF. The CDR3 bases are TGTGCCAGCAGCGTTTTAGCGGGGGAGGCGCAGACCCAGTACTTC.

This clonotype was counted ten times or more. The V and J genes are TRBV18 and TRBJ2-4; the match to TRBD1 covers 11 bases. CDR1 is KGHSH and CDR2 is LQKENI in the germline V gene. V was pared by 2 bases and J by 9 bases, with 6 bases of the junction left unmatched. The CDR3 is 15 amino acids. CDR3 coding DNA: TGTGCCAGCTCACCAACCCCGGGACAGGGGGTCATTCAGTACTTC. Its translation: CASSPTPGQGVIQYF. The variable domain in full, completed from reference TRBV18 and TRBJ2-4, reads NAGVMQNPRHLVRRRGQEARLRCSPMKGHSHVYWYRQLPEEGLKFMVYLQKENIIDESGMPKERFSAEFPKEGPSILRIQQVVRGDSAAYFCASSPTPGQGVIQYFGAGTRLSVL.

The V call is TRBV18, the J call TRBJ2-7, with TRBD1 identical over 10 bases. The CDR3 has 16 residues. In germline, CDR1 is KGHSH, CDR2 LQKENI. V lost 3 bases and J lost 4; bases outside the gene matches: 9. For the CDR3, the DNA is TGTGCCAGCTCACCGGTACCCGGGACAGGGGCATACGAGCAGTACTTC. Its translation is CASSPVPGTGAYEQYF.

This clonotype was observed at least ten times. This chain uses TRBV7-8 with TRBJ1-2, with 7 bases that match TRBD1. Germline V gene data show CDR1 as SGHVS and CDR2 as FQNEAQ. The CDR3 is 12 residues long. The J segment lost 8 bases and the V segment lost 5 bases, leaving 5 bases of the junction unmatched. CDR3 protein: CASSPGQWGYTF. CDR3 DNA sequence: TGTGCCAGCAGCCCGGGACAGTGGGGCTACACCTTC. Combining the CDR3 with reference TRBV7-8 and TRBJ1-2 gives the whole variable domain GAGVSQSPRYKVAKRGQDVALRCDPISGHVSLFWYQQALGQGPEFLTYFQNEAQLDKSGLPSDRFFAERPEGSVSTLKIQRTQQEDSAVYLCASSPGQWGYTFGSGTRLTVV.

This clonotype occurred many times. The V gene is TRBV10-3, the J gene TRBJ2-7, with 7 bases identical to TRBD1. Trimming removed 8 bases from V and 2 bases from J; junction bases left unmatched: 12. The CDR3 spans 15 residues. From germline, CDR1 is ENHRY and CDR2 SYGVKD. As DNA, the CDR3 is TGTGCCATCCCTGCTAACAGACAGGGTCCCTACGAGCAGTACTTC. Translating it yields CAIPANRQGPYEQYF.

Ten or more counts support this clonotype. V is TRBV13 and J is TRBJ1-1; D unresolved. V was pared by 3 bases and J by 8 bases, with 10 bases between. The germline V gene has CDR1 PRHDT and CDR2 FYEKMQ (reference sequence). The CDR3 has 12 residues. CDR3: CASSFQGGEAFF. The CDR3 region has the DNA TGTGCCAGCAGCTTCCAAGGAGGGGAAGCTTTCTTT.

This clonotype showed up just a few times. The chain has TRBV12-3 or TRBV12-4 and TRBJ1-2, with 8 bases matching TRBD1. The CDR3 is made up of 13 amino acids. The V segment lost 6 bases and the J segment 6 bases; nucleotides outside the gene matches: 6. The chain's CDR3 is CASSQDRENGYTF. In DNA form, the CDR3 reads TGTGCCAGCAGCCAGGACAGGGAAAATGGCTACACCTTC.

This clonotype was recorded at least ten times. The chain carries TRBV6-5 and TRBJ2-7; 9 bases are a match to TRBD1. The CDR3 consists of 16 residues. Per the germline V gene, CDR1 is MNHEY and CDR2 is SVGAGI. With 2 bases clipped from V and 3 bases from J, the junction kept 8 bases outside the gene matches. The DNA of the CDR3 is TGTGCCAGCAGTTACGAAGGGACAGGGATATTCTACGAGCAGTACTTC. It specifies CASSYEGTGIFYEQYF.

The J gene is TRBJ2-2, the V gene TRBV7-9; TRBD1 is a possible D gene (5 bases). The CDR3 has 15 amino acids. V lost 4 bases and J lost 0, with 9 bases in between. Germline V gives CDR1 SEHNR, CDR2 FQNEAQ (reference sequence). CDR3 in DNA: TGTGCCAGCAGCTACCCGACAGCGAACACCGGGGAGCTGTTTTTT. Residues: CASSYPTANTGELFF.

In this sample, this clonotype turned up many times. V is TRBV28 and J is TRBJ1-1; D is possibly TRBD1 (6 bases). Germline V gives CDR1 MDHEN, CDR2 SYDVKM. V was trimmed by 6 bases and J by 5 bases, leaving 13 bases between them. The CDR3 extends over 13 amino acids. CDR3 sequence: CASSLLGGTEAFF. The CDR3 DNA sequence: TGTGCCAGCAGCCTCTTAGGGGGTACTGAAGCTTTCTTT.

This clonotype has ten or more counts. The chain has TRBV7-2 and TRBJ1-2, with 9 nucleotides matching TRBD1. V lost 5 bases to trimming and J lost 2 bases; unmatched junction nucleotides: 3. Germline V gene sequence: CDR1 SGHTA, CDR2 FQGNSA. There are 14 residues in the CDR3. The CDR3 coding sequence is TGTGCCAGCAGCCAGGACAGGGGAAACTATGGCTACACCTTC. Its protein is CASSQDRGNYGYTF.

This clonotype appeared many times. V and J are TRBV28 and TRBJ2-7, with TRBD1 identical over 8 bases. The junction had 12 bases not matched to a gene; V was cut back by 8 bases and J by 3 bases. CDR3 length: 15 amino acids. CDR1 and CDR2 from the germline V gene are MDHEN and SYDVKM. The CDR3: CASSRDRTGSYEQYF. The CDR3 DNA sequence: TGTGCCAGCTCTCGGGACAGGACTGGAAGCTACGAGCAGTACTTC.

This clonotype was recorded at least ten times. The chain recombines TRBV29-1 with TRBJ1-1; D gene uncertain. V gave up 6 bases and J gave up 0 bases, with 11 bases separating them. This CDR3 is 13 amino acids long. CDR1 is SQVTM and CDR2 is ANQGSEA in the germline V gene. The CDR3 sequence is CSVAPLMNTEAFF. The CDR3 DNA is TGCAGCGTCGCTCCGCTCATGAACACTGAAGCTTTCTTT.

This clonotype was recorded at least ten times. CDR3 bases: TGTGCCAGCAGTCCCTGGACAGGGGCCTTCTCTGGAAACACCATATATTTT. It is translated as CASSPWTGAFSGNTIYF. The chain couples TRBV27 to TRBJ1-3; 9 positions match TRBD1. Germline CDR1 is MNHEY and CDR2 is SMNVEV (reference sequence). J was trimmed by 0 bases and V by 5 bases; bases with no gene match: 8. This CDR3 comprises 17 residues.

This clonotype was recorded many times. The chain is built from TRBV6-1 and TRBJ1-2; D is possibly TRBD1 (5 bases). Trimming stripped 5 bases from V and 7 bases from J, with 20 bases between. The CDR3 is 15 residues long. CDR1 is MNHNS, CDR2 SASEGT, per germline. The CDR3 spells CASSPTTVPESGYTF. CDR3 nucleotide sequence: TGTGCCAGCAGTCCGACGACAGTGCCTGAGAGTGGCTACACCTTC.

This clonotype was counted ten times or more. The chain employs TRBV6-5 and TRBJ1-3, with 7 bases matching TRBD1. Trimming removed 1 base from V and 0 bases from J; junction bases left unmatched: 6. The CDR3 consists of 17 residues. CDR1 and CDR2 (germline): MNHEY, SVGAGI. As DNA, the CDR3 is TGTGCCAGCAGTTACTACCCGACAGGGCACTCTGGAAACACCATATATTTT. This gives the protein CASSYYPTGHSGNTIYF.

The rearrangement joins TRBV20-1 to TRBJ2-5, with D perhaps matching TRBD1 (5 bases). The CDR3 is 12 residues long. CDR1 is DFQATT and CDR2 is SNEGSKA in the germline V gene (reference sequence). Trimming stripped 3 bases from V and 1 base from J, with 6 bases between. The CDR3 DNA is TGCAGTGCTAGTACAGGCCAAGAGACCCAGTACTTC. Its protein is CSASTGQETQYF.